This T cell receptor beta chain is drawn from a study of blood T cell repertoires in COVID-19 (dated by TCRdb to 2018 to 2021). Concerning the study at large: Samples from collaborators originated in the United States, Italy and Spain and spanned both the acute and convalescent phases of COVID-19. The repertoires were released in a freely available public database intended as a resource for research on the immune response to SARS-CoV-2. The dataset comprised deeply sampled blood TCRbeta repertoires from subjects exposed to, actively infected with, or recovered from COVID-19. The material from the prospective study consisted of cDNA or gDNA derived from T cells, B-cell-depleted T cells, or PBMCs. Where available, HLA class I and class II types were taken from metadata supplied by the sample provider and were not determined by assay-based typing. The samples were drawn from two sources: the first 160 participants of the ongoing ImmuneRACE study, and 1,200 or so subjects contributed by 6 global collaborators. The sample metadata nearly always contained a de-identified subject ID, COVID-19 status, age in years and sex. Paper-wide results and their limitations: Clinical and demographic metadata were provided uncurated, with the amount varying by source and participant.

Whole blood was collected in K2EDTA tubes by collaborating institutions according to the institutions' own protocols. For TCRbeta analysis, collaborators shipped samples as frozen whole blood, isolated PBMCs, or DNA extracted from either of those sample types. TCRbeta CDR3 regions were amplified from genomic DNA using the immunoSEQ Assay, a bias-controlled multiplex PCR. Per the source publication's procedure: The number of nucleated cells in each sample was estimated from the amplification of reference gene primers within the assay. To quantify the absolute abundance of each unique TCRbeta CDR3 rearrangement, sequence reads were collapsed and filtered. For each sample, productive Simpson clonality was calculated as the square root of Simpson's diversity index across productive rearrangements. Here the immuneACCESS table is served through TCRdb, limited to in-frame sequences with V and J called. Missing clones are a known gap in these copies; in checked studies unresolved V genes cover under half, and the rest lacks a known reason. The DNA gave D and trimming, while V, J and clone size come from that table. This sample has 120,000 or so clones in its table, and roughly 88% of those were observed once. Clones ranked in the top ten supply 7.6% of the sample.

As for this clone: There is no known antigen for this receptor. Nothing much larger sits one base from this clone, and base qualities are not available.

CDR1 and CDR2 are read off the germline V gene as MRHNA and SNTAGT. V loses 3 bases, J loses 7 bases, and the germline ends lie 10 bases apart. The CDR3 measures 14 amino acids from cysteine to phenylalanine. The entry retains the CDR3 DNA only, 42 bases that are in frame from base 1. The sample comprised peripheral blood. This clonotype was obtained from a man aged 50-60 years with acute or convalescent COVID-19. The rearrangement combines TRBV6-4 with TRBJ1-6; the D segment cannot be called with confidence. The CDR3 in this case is CASSEEAKNSPLHF. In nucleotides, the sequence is TGTGCCAGCAGTGAAGAGGCCAAAAATTCACCCCTCCACTTT.